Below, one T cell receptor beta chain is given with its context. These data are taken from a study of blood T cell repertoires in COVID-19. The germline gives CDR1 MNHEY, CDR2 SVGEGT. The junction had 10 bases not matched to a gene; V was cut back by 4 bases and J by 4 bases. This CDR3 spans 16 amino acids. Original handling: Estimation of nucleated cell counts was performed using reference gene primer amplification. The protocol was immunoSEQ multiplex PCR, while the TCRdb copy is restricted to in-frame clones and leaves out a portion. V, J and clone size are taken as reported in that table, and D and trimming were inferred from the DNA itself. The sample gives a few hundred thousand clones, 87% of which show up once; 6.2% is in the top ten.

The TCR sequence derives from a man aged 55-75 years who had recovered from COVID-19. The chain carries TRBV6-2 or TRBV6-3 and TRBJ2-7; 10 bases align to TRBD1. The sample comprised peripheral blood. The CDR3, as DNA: TGTGCCAGCAGTTCCACCCCCGGGACAGGGGTGTACGAGCAGTACTTC. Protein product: CASSSTPGTGVYEQYF.